This T cell receptor (beta chain) was retrieved from a study of post-analysis software for immune sequencing data. TCR beta cDNA libraries included unique molecular identifiers. When roughly 1 to 10 million T cells were used, they gave some 540,000 cDNA molecules. MiXCR, applied by TCRdb to the PCR reads, yields one record per CDR3 protein. The sample lists hundreds of thousands of distinct CDR3 sequences, roughly 29% occurring once. The ends lost 0 bases at V and 15 bases at J; junction bases unmatched: 7. There are 13 residues in the CDR3. Germline assignment: CDR1 KGHSH and CDR2 LQKENI. For this clonotype: Its antigen is still unknown.

Study results and limitations: The study found TRBV5-6, TRBV5-1 and TRBV20-1 among several TRBV segments more frequent in patients than controls.

The chain is built from TRBV18 and TRBJ2-1, with 8 nucleotides matching TRBD2. The sequence was obtained from a girl between 5 and 17 years old with multiple sclerosis. Sequenced sample: blood. This CDR3 is CASSPPSGGGPFF. DNA for the CDR3: TGTGCCAGCTCACCACCATCCGGGGGGGGTCCGTTCTTC. The whole variable domain, filled in from reference TRBV18 and TRBJ2-1, reads NAGVMQNPRHLVRRRGQEARLRCSPMKGHSHVYWYRQLPEEGLKFMVYLQKENIIDESGMPKERFSAEFPKEGPSILRIQQVVRGDSAAYFCASSPPSGGGPFFGPGTRLTVL.